This T cell receptor beta chain stems from a study of blood T cells in healthy people across ages. Broader study findings: Getting older went along with TCR beta diversity per million T cells dropping roughly linearly.

CDR3 length: 15 amino acids. Trimming removed 4 bases at V and 6 bases at J, with 17 bases between. Germline V CDR1 and CDR2: MNHEY, SVGEGT. Primers used in a second PCR of roughly 7 to 11 cycles were a sample-barcoded 5' primer and a J-beta primer mix. One entry per CDR3 protein, called by TCRdb with MiXCR from the 5' RACE reads. Altogether 730,000 or so distinct CDR3 sequences are present, 40% to 45% being singletons, with the ten largest covering 30%. As for this clonotype: The antigen remains unidentified.

The source of this sequence is a man at least 80 years old in good health. The rearrangement links TRBV6-2 or TRBV6-3 to TRBJ2-3, with D unresolved. Sample: blood. Here the CDR3 reads CASSSPGTKPDTQYF. In nucleotides, the CDR3 is TGTGCCAGCAGTTCCCCGGGTACCAAGCCGGATACGCAGTATTTT.